This T cell receptor beta chain was found in a study of OX40 agonist ivuxolimab in advanced cancers. Study conclusions and caveats: Fewer expanded clones were found on average in CD4+ than in CD8+ T cells.

Cycle 7 day 1, cycle 4 day 1, and baseline were the timepoints at which blood was sampled. This clone appeared once. Its specificity is unknown. Here immunoSEQ multiplex PCR was the method, and the copy in TCRdb shows in-frame clones only, minus some. The sample carries roughly 46,000 clones, around 88% recorded once. There are 13 residues in the CDR3. Germline loops: CDR1 SEHNR, CDR2 FQNEAQ (reference sequence). The germline V and J ends were trimmed by 5 bases and 4 bases, with 11 bases remaining between them. The receptor comes from an adult with an advanced solid tumor such as melanoma, head and neck, liver or kidney cancer. The rearrangement links TRBV7-9 to TRBJ2-5; a possible D gene is TRBD1 (5 bases). The source was CD4+ or CD8+ T cells sorted from blood, collected in a trial of the OX40 agonist ivuxolimab. The CDR3 region is CASSPKGPETQYF. The CDR3 nucleotides read TGTGCCAGCAGCCCAAAGGGGCCAGAGACCCAGTACTTC.